This T cell receptor (beta chain) derives from a study of cytomegalovirus exposure and HLA in healthy donors. This CDR3 is 15 amino acids long. Germline-derived CDR1 and CDR2 are MDHEN and SYDVKM. J gave up 7 bases and V 7 bases, and 10 bases lay outside the gene matches. In the PCR, 60 Vbeta and 13 Jbeta primers were used. Data came from immunoSEQ multiplex PCR; TCRdb stores just in-frame clones and leaves some out. This sample carries 150,000 to 200,000 clones, less than 80% of them seen once, and the ten largest clones take roughly 0.76%. The TCR was taken from a woman between 35 and 50 years old in good health and CMV-seronegative. The sample taken for sequencing was PBMCs. The chain links TRBV28 to TRBJ1-4, with TRBD1 identical over 9 bases. This chain's CDR3 is CASTLLTGGIEKLFF. The CDR3 DNA reads as TGTGCCAGCACCCTACTAACAGGGGGCATTGAAAAACTGTTTTTT.